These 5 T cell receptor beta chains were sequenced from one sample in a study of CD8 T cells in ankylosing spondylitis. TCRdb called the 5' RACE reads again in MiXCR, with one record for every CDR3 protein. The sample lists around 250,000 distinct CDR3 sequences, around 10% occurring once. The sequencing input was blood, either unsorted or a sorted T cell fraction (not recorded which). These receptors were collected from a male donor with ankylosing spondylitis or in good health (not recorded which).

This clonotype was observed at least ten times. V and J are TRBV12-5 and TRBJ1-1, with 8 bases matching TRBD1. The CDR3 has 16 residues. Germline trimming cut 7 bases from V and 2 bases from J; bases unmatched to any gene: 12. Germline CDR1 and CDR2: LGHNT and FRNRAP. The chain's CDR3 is CASAAGQGAKNTEAFF. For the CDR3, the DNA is TGTGCTAGTGCCGCGGGTCAGGGGGCTAAAAACACTGAAGCTTTCTTT.

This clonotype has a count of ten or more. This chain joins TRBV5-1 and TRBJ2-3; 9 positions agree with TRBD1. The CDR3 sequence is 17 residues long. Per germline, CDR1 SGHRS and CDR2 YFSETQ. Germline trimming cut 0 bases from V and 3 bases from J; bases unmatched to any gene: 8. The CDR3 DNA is TGCGCCAGCAGCTTGGCCTTCGGGACAGGGAGGACAGATACGCAGTATTTT. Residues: CASSLAFGTGRTDTQYF.

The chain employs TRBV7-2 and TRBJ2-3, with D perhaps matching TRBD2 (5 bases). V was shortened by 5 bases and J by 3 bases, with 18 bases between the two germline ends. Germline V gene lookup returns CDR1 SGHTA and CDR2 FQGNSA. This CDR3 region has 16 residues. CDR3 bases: TGTGCCAGCAGCGCCACACTAGGTCCTGGGACAGATACGCAGTATTTT. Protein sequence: CASSATLGPGTDTQYF.

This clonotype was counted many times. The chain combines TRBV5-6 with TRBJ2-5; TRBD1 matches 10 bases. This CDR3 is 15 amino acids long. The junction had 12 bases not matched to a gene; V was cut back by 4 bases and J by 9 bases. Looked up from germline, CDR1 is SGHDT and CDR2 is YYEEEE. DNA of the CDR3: TGTGCCAGCAGCCCGGACAGGGGGGGGAGAATGGCCCAGTACTTC. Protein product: CASSPDRGGRMAQYF.

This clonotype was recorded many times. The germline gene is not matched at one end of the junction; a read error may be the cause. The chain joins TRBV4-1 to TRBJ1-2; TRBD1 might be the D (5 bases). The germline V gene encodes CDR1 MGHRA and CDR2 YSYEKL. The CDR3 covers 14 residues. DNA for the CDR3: TGCGCCAGCAGCCCACCTCCGGGACGGGGTGGCTACACCTTT. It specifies CASSPPPGRGGYTF.